Listed below are T cell receptor beta chains from one sample, sequenced in a study of blood T cell repertoires in COVID-19. Assay: immunoSEQ multiplex PCR; the TCRdb copy retains only in-frame clones and omits some. In the table there are hundreds of thousands of clones, over 75% of which are singletons. Material: PBMCs or T cells enriched from blood (not recorded which). These receptors were obtained from a woman between 25 and 40 years old who had recovered from COVID-19. The CDR3 runs from the conserved cysteine through the conserved F or W. The order of the fields is clone size, V gene, J gene, D gene, CDR3 protein, CDR3 DNA. D genes are given only for firm matches. The listing skips clone size in some rows; elsewhere it reads once, few, many or a size class.

clone_size: .
v_call: TRBV6-5
j_call: TRBJ2-7
d_call: TRBD1
cdr3_aa: CATLRRDRAHEQYF
cdr3_nt: TGTGCCACCTTAAGACGGGACAGGGCCCACGAGCAGTACTTC

clone_size: .
v_call: TRBV6-4
j_call: TRBJ2-5
d_call: .
cdr3_aa: CASSAAAGQETQYF
cdr3_nt: TGTGCCAGCAGTGCCGCGGCGGGGCAAGAGACCCAGTACTTC

clone_size: .
v_call: TRBV5-5
j_call: TRBJ2-4
d_call: TRBD1
cdr3_aa: CASSLGVTGGPKNIQYF
cdr3_nt: TGTGCCAGCAGCTTGGGCGTGACAGGGGGTCCCAAAAACATTCAGTACTTC

clone_size: .
v_call: TRBV5-1
j_call: TRBJ1-1
d_call: .
cdr3_aa: CASSLRGGSTEAFF
cdr3_nt: TGCGCCAGCAGCTTGCGTGGGGGGAGCACTGAAGCTTTCTTT

clone_size: medium-sized
v_call: TRBV5-1
j_call: TRBJ2-2
d_call: TRBD2
cdr3_aa: CASSSGLNTGELFF
cdr3_nt: TGCGCCAGCAGCTCGGGACTAAACACCGGGGAGCTGTTTTTT

clone_size: .
v_call: TRBV4-3
j_call: TRBJ2-5
d_call: TRBD2
cdr3_aa: CASSQDYEGRAETQYF
cdr3_nt: TGCGCCAGCAGCCAAGACTATGAGGGGAGGGCAGAGACCCAGTACTTC

clone_size: .
v_call: TRBV9
j_call: TRBJ1-1
d_call: .
cdr3_aa: CASSVGLQGLNTEAFF
cdr3_nt: TGTGCCAGCAGCGTAGGCTTACAGGGCTTGAACACTGAAGCTTTCTTT

clone_size: .
v_call: TRBV9
j_call: TRBJ1-1
d_call: .
cdr3_aa: CASSSAARNTEAFF
cdr3_nt: TGTGCCAGCAGCTCGGCGGCCCGGAACACTGAAGCTTTCTTT

clone_size: .
v_call: TRBV10-3
j_call: TRBJ1-4
d_call: .
cdr3_aa: CAISDPGLGTNEKLFF
cdr3_nt: TGTGCCATCAGTGACCCAGGGTTAGGAACTAATGAAAAACTGTTTTTT

clone_size: .
v_call: TRBV27
j_call: TRBJ2-5
d_call: TRBD1
cdr3_aa: CASSSGQGARLYQETQYF
cdr3_nt: TGTGCCAGCAGTTCGGGACAGGGGGCCCGGCTGTACCAAGAGACCCAGTACTTC

clone_size: .
v_call: TRBV7-2
j_call: TRBJ1-6
d_call: .
cdr3_aa: CASSLGPVTSPLHF
cdr3_nt: TGTGCCAGCAGCTTAGGGCCAGTAACCTCACCCCTCCACTTT

clone_size: few
v_call: TRBV28
j_call: TRBJ1-5
d_call: .
cdr3_aa: CASSFPRGKNQPQHF
cdr3_nt: TGTGCCAGCAGTTTCCCCCGGGGGAAGAATCAGCCCCAGCATTTT

clone_size: .
v_call: TRBV3-1/TRBV3-2
j_call: TRBJ2-1
d_call: .
cdr3_aa: CASSQEFQSEQFF
cdr3_nt: TGTGCCAGCAGCCAAGAATTCCAGTCTGAGCAGTTCTTC

clone_size: .
v_call: TRBV19
j_call: TRBJ1-1
d_call: .
cdr3_aa: CASSISEGLMNTEAFF
cdr3_nt: TGTGCCAGTAGTATCTCGGAGGGTCTCATGAACACTGAAGCTTTCTTT

clone_size: .
v_call: TRBV9
j_call: TRBJ2-5
d_call: TRBD2
cdr3_aa: CASSPFPTTSGTETQYF
cdr3_nt: TGTGCCAGCAGCCCTTTTCCCACGACTAGCGGGACGGAGACCCAGTACTTC

clone_size: .
v_call: TRBV19
j_call: TRBJ1-2
d_call: .
cdr3_aa: CASSKYSYPNYGYTF
cdr3_nt: TGTGCCAGTAGTAAATACAGCTACCCTAACTATGGCTACACCTTC

clone_size: .
v_call: TRBV14
j_call: TRBJ2-3
d_call: TRBD2
cdr3_aa: CASRNSGGSTDTQYF
cdr3_nt: TGTGCCAGCAGGAATAGCGGGGGGTCCACAGATACGCAGTATTTT

clone_size: .
v_call: TRBV18
j_call: TRBJ1-1
d_call: .
cdr3_aa: CASSPAHRNTEAFF
cdr3_nt: TGTGCCAGCTCACCGGCACACCGGAACACTGAAGCTTTCTTT

clone_size: .
v_call: TRBV6-4
j_call: TRBJ2-7
d_call: TRBD1
cdr3_aa: CASSETGTGRREQYF
cdr3_nt: TGTGCCAGCAGTGAAACCGGGACAGGGAGGAGGGAGCAGTACTTC

clone_size: .
v_call: TRBV11-2
j_call: TRBJ2-7
d_call: .
cdr3_aa: CASSPRNEQYF
cdr3_nt: TGTGCCAGCAGTCCGAGGAACGAGCAGTACTTC

clone_size: .
v_call: TRBV7-6
j_call: TRBJ2-3
d_call: .
cdr3_aa: CASSLGPGVGTDTQYF
cdr3_nt: TGTGCCAGCAGCTTAGGCCCGGGAGTGGGCACAGATACGCAGTATTTT

clone_size: .
v_call: TRBV7-8
j_call: TRBJ2-3
d_call: .
cdr3_aa: CASSLIAGTDTQYF
cdr3_nt: TGTGCCAGCAGCTTAATAGCGGGCACAGATACGCAGTATTTT

clone_size: .
v_call: TRBV4-1
j_call: TRBJ1-6
d_call: .
cdr3_aa: CASSQDRSLSPLHF
cdr3_nt: TGCGCCAGCAGCCAAGATCGGAGTCTTTCACCCCTCCACTTT

clone_size: .
v_call: TRBV30
j_call: TRBJ1-1
d_call: .
cdr3_aa: CAWLAGGPEAFF
cdr3_nt: TGTGCCTGGCTAGCGGGGGGCCCTGAAGCTTTCTTT

clone_size: .
v_call: TRBV5-4
j_call: TRBJ2-3
d_call: TRBD2
cdr3_aa: CASSFRTSGRWGTDTQYF
cdr3_nt: TGTGCCAGCAGCTTTCGGACTAGCGGGAGGTGGGGCACAGATACGCAGTATTTT

clone_size: .
v_call: TRBV9
j_call: TRBJ1-2
d_call: TRBD1
cdr3_aa: CASSRQGQDYGYTF
cdr3_nt: TGTGCCAGCAGCAGACAGGGACAGGACTATGGCTACACCTTC

clone_size: .
v_call: TRBV28
j_call: TRBJ1-5
d_call: .
cdr3_aa: CASSPAGGGGNQPQHF
cdr3_nt: TGTGCCAGCAGCCCAGCTGGGGGCGGTGGAAATCAGCCCCAGCATTTT

clone_size: .
v_call: TRBV28
j_call: TRBJ1-6
d_call: .
cdr3_aa: CASRKDSENSPLHF
cdr3_nt: TGTGCCAGCAGGAAAGACAGTGAGAATTCACCCCTCCACTTT

clone_size: .
v_call: TRBV9
j_call: TRBJ1-2
d_call: TRBD1
cdr3_aa: CASSPGQGWGYTF
cdr3_nt: TGTGCCAGCAGCCCAGGACAGGGATGGGGCTACACCTTC

clone_size: .
v_call: TRBV13
j_call: TRBJ1-6
d_call: .
cdr3_aa: CASSSGNSPLHF
cdr3_nt: TGTGCCAGCAGCTCGGGAAATTCACCCCTCCACTTT

clone_size: .
v_call: TRBV5-5
j_call: TRBJ2-5
d_call: .
cdr3_aa: CASSSESRQETQYF
cdr3_nt: TGTGCCAGCAGCTCCGAGAGTAGACAAGAGACCCAGTACTTC

clone_size: .
v_call: TRBV4-3
j_call: TRBJ2-7
d_call: TRBD2
cdr3_aa: CASSFSSGGPYEQYF
cdr3_nt: TGCGCCAGCAGCTTTTCCAGCGGGGGTCCCTACGAGCAGTACTTC

clone_size: .
v_call: TRBV19
j_call: TRBJ1-2
d_call: .
cdr3_aa: CASSGPAQANYGYTF
cdr3_nt: TGTGCCAGTAGTGGCCCGGCACAGGCGAACTATGGCTACACCTTC

clone_size: .
v_call: TRBV9
j_call: TRBJ2-1
d_call: .
cdr3_aa: CASSVGGHQGNEQFF
cdr3_nt: TGTGCCAGCAGCGTAGGAGGACATCAGGGGAATGAGCAGTTCTTC